Below, one TCR beta chain is given with its context. The sample comes from a study of blood T cells in healthy people across ages. Using a J-beta primer mix together with a sample-barcoded 5' primer, a second PCR was run for roughly 7 to 11 cycles. TCRdb itself ran the 5' RACE reads through MiXCR, one entry per CDR3 protein. The sample holds some 760,000 distinct CDR3 sequences; 25% are singletons and the top ten take roughly 9%. With 6 bases removed from V and 5 bases from J, the gap between germline ends came to 11 bases. The CDR3 runs to 13 residues. CDR1 is SNHLY, CDR2 FYNNEI, per germline. The sample was also linked to a second study, of T cells of mothers and their children.

The chain recombines TRBV2 with TRBJ2-1, with D uncertain. Sequenced: blood. The TCR sequence derives from a boy aged 5-17 years in good health. CDR3 region: CASSADGNNEQFF. CDR3 sequence (DNA): TGTGCCAGCAGCGCTGACGGAAACAATGAGCAGTTCTTC.